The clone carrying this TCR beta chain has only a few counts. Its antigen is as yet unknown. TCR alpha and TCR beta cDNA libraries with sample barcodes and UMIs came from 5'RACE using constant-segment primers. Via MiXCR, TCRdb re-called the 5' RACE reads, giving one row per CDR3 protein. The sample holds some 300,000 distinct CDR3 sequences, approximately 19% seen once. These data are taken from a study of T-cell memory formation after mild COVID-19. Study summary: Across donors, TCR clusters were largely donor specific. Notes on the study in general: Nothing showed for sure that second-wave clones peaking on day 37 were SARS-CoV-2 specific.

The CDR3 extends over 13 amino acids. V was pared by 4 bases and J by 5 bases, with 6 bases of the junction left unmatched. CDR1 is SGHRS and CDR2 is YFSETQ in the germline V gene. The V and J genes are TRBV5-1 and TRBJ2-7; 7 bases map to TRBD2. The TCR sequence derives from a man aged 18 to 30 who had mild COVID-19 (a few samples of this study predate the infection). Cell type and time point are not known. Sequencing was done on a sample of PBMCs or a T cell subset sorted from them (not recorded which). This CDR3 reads CASSPGGLHEQYF. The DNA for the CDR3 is TGCGCCAGCAGCCCGGGGGGACTGCACGAGCAGTACTTC.